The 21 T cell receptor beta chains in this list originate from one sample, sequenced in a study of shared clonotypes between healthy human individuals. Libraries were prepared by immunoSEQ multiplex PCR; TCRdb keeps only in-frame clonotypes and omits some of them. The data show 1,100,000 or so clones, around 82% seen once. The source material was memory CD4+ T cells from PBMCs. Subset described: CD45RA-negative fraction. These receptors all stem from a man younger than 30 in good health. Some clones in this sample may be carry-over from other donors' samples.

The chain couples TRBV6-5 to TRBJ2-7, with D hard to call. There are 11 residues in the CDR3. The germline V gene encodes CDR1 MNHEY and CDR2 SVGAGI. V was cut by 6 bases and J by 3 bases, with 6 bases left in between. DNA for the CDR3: TGTGCCAGCAGCACAGACTACGAGCAGTACTTC. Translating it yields CASSTDYEQYF.

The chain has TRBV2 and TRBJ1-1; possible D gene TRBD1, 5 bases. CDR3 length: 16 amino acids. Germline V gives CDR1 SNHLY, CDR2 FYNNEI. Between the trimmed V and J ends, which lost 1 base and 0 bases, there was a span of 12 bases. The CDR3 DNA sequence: TGTGCCAGCAGTGAAGAAGGGGTGAGGATGAACACTGAAGCTTTCTTT. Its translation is CASSEEGVRMNTEAFF. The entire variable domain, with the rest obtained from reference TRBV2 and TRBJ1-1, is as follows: EPEVTQTPSHQVTQMGQEVILRCVPISNHLYFYWYRQILGQKVEFLVSFYNNEISEKSEIFDDQFSVERPDGSNFTLKIRSTKLEDSAMYFCASSEEGVRMNTEAFFGQGTRLTVV.

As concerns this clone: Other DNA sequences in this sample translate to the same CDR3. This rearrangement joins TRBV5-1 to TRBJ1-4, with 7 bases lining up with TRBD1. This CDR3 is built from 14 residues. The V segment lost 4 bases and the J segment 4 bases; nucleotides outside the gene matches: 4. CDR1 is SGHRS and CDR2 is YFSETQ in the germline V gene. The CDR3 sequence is CASSPGTVNEKLFF. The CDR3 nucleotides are TGCGCCAGCAGCCCCGGGACAGTTAATGAAAAACTGTTTTTT. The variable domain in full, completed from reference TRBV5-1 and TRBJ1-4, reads KAGVTQTPRYLIKTRGQQVTLSCSPISGHRSVSWYQQTPGQGLQFLFEYFSETQRNKGNFPGRFSGRQFSNSRSEMNVSTLELGDSALYLCASSPGTVNEKLFFGSGTQLSVL.

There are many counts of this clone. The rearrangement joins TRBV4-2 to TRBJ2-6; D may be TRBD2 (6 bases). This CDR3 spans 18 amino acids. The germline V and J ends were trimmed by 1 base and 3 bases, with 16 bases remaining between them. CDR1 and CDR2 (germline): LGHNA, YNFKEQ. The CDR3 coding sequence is TGTGCCAGCAGCCAAGCAAGGGGAGGAGGTGGTGGGGCCAACGTCCTGACTTTC. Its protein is CASSQARGGGGGANVLTF.

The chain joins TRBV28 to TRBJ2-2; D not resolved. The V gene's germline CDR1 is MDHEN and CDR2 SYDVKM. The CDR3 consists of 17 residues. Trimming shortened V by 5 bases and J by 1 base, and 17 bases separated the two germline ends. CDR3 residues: CASSMFRRRRNTGELFF. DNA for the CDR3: TGTGCCAGCAGTATGTTTCGAAGACGCAGGAACACCGGGGAGCTGTTTTTT.

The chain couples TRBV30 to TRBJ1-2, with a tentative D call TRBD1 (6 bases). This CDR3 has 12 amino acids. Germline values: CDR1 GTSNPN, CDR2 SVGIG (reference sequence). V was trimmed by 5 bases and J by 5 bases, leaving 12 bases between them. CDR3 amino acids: CAWSRTAYGYTF. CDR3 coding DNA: TGTGCCTGGTCCAGGACAGCTTATGGCTACACCTTC. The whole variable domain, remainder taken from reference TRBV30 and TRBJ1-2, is SQTIHQWPATLVQPVGSPLSLECTVEGTSNPNLYWYRQAAGRGLQLLFYSVGIGQISSEVPQNLSASRPQDRQFILSSKKLLLSDSGFYLCAWSRTAYGYTFGSGTRLTVV.

This chain's CDR3 is CASSLDRAAEAFF. CDR3 nucleotide sequence: TGTGCCAGCAGCTTAGATAGGGCAGCTGAAGCTTTCTTT. The chain combines TRBV11-2 with TRBJ1-1; no firm D call. This CDR3 region has 13 residues. V dropped 0 bases and J dropped 6 bases, with 8 bases sitting between them. CDR1 is SGHAT, CDR2 FQNNGV, per germline.

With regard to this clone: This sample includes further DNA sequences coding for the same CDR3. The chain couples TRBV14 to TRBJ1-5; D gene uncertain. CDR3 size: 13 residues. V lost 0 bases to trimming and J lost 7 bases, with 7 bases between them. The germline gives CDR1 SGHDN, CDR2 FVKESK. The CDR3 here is CASSQDLGQPQHF. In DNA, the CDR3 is TGTGCCAGCAGCCAAGATCTTGGACAGCCCCAGCATTTT. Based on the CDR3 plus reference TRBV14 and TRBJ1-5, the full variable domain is EAGVTQFPSHSVIEKGQTVTLRCDPISGHDNLYWYRRVMGKEIKFLLHFVKESKQDESGMPNNRFLAERTGGTYSTLKVQPAELEDSGVYFCASSQDLGQPQHFGDGTRLSIL.

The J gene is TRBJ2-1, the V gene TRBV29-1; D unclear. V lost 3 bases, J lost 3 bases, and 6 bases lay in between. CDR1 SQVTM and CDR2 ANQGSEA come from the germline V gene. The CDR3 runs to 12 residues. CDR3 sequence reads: CSVDGGYNEQFF. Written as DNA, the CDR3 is TGCAGCGTTGACGGCGGCTACAATGAGCAGTTCTTC.

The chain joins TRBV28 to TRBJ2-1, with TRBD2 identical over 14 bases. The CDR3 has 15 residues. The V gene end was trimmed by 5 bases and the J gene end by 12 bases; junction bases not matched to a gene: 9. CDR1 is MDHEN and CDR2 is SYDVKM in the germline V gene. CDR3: CASSPPGLAGAGQFF. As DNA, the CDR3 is TGTGCCAGCAGTCCCCCGGGACTAGCGGGAGCGGGGCAGTTCTTC.

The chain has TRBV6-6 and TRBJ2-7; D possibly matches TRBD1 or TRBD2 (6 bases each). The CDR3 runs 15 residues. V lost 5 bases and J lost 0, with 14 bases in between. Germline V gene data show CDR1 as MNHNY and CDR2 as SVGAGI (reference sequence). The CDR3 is CASSRARGASYEQYF. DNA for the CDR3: TGTGCCAGCAGTAGGGCTAGGGGGGCCTCCTACGAGCAGTACTTC.

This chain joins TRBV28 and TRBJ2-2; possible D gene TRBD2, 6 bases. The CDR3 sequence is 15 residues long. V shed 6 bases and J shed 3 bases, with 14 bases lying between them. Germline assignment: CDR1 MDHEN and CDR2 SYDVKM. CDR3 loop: CASRAGTGYTGELFF. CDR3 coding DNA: TGTGCCAGCAGGGCCGGGACTGGTTACACCGGGGAGCTGTTTTTT. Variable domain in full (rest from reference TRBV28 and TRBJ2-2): DVKVTQSSRYLVKRTGEKVFLECVQDMDHENMFWYRQDPGLGLRLIYFSYDVKMKEKGDIPEGYSVSREKKERFSLILESASTNQTSMYLCASRAGTGYTGELFFGEGSRLTVL.

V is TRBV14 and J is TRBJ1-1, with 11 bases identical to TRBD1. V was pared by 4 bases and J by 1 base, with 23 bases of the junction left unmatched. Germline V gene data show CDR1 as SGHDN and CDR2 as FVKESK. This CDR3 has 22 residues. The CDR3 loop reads CASSPYPRTGGIGVGPNTEAFF. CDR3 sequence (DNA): TGTGCCAGCAGCCCCTACCCCAGGACAGGGGGCATTGGGGTCGGCCCGAACACTGAAGCTTTCTTT.

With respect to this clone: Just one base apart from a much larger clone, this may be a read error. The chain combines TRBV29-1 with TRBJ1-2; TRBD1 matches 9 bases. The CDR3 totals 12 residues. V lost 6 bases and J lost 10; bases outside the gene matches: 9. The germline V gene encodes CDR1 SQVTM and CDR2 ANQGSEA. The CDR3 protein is CSVNRDRDDYTF. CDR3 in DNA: TGCAGCGTCAACCGGGACAGGGATGACTACACCTTC.

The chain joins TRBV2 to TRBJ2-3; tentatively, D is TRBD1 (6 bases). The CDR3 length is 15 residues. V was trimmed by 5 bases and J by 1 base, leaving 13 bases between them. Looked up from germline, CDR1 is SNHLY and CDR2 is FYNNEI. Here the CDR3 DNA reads TGTGCCAGCAGTTTGGGACAAGGGGGCACAGATACGCAGTATTTT. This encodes CASSLGQGGTDTQYF.

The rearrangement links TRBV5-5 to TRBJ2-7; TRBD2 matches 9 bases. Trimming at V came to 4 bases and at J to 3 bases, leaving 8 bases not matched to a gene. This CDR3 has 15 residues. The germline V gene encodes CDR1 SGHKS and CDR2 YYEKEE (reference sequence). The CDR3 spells CASSPLAGVVYEQYF. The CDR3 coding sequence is TGTGCCAGCAGCCCTTTAGCGGGAGTGGTCTACGAGCAGTACTTC.

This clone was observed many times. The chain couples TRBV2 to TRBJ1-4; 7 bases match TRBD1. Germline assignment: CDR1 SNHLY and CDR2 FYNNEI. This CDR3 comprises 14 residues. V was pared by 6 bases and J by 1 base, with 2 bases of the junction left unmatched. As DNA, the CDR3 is TGTGCCAGCAGGCCAGGGGGAACTAATGAAAAACTGTTTTTT. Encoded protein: CASRPGGTNEKLFF.

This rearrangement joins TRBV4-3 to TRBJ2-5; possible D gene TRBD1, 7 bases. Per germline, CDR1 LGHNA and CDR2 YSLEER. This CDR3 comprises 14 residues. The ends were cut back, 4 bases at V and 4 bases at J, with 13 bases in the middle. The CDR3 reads CASSLNRGGETQYF. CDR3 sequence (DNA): TGCGCCAGCAGCCTTAACAGGGGAGGAGAGACCCAGTACTTC.

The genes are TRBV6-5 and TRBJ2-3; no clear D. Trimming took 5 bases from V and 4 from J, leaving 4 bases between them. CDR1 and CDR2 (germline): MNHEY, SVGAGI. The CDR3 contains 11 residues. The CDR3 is CASSQPDTQYF. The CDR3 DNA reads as TGTGCCAGCAGTCAACCAGATACGCAGTATTTT.

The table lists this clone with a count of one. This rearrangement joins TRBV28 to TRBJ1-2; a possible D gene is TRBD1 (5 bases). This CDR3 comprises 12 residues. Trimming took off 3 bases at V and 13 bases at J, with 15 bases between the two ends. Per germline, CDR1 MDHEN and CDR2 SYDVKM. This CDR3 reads CASSLGDRLGTF. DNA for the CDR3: TGTGCCAGCAGTTTGGGGGACCGACTTGGCACCTTC.

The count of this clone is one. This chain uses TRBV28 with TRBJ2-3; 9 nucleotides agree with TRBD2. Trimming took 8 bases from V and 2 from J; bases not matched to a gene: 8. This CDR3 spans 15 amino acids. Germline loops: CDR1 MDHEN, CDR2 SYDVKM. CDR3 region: CASARAGGTTDTQYF. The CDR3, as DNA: TGTGCCAGCGCAAGAGCGGGAGGCACCACAGATACGCAGTATTTT.